This TCR beta chain is drawn from a study of human T cells and chemical hapten exposure. Study-level information: Diphenylcyclopropenone was administered weekly to the scalp of patients throughout the approximately 25-week study. Largely, small differences in pooled library volume made per-sample TCR yields vary.

The CDR3 has 12 residues. The V end was cut by 6 bases, the J end by 0 bases, with 5 bases between. Individual cDNA molecules (in the library) carried attached unique molecular identifiers. TCRdb processed the RACE reads anew with MiXCR; each CDR3 protein has one entry. Here the sample spans 350,000 to 400,000 distinct CDR3 sequences, more than 4.5% being singletons. As to time point: pre-sensitization, week 0. As to treatment: therapeutic diphenylcyclopropenone sensitization with weekly scalp DPC. Whole-study results and caveats: Versus controls, expanded TCRs had significantly more large CDR3 similarity clusters.

This clonotype showed up just a few times. Its antigen remains unidentified. The TCR comes from a woman between 50 and 59 years old with alopecia areata. Some clones in this sample may be carry-over from other donors' samples. This specimen consisted of whole blood, obtained in connection with sensitization to the hapten diphenylcyclopropenone (DPC). This chain links TRBV12-3 or TRBV12-4 with TRBJ1-1; D gene ambiguous. The DNA for the CDR3 is TGTGCCAGCAGGGGGATGAACACTGAAGCTTTCTTT. This sequence encodes CASRGMNTEAFF.